The rows below give T cell receptor beta chains drawn from one sample of a study of T cell responses to AZD1222 COVID-19 vaccine. Assay used: immunoSEQ multiplex PCR; TCRdb lists only in-frame clones, some missing. Found here are 120,000 to 150,000 clones, around nine tenths of them singletons; the top ten hold about 3%. This material consisted of peripheral blood, taken on day 0 of MenACWY control vaccination. The receptors originated from an adult in good health. CDR3s include the opening cysteine and the closing phenylalanine or tryptophan. A D gene is named only where the DNA matches it firmly. The size of a clone is reported for some rows only, either as once, few or many, or as a class for expanded clones.

v_gene	d_gene	abundance	j_gene	CDR3nt	CDR3aa
TRBV7-2	.	.	TRBJ1-6	TGTGCCAGCAGTCGACCCCCGGGCAGGGACTATAATTCACCCCTCCACTTT	CASSRPPGRDYNSPLHF
TRBV6-2/TRBV6-3	.	once	TRBJ1-2	TGTGCCAGCAGCTTTCCCCGGGACTCTACCCGACATGGCTACACCTTC	CASSFPRDSTRHGYTF
TRBV6-6	.	.	TRBJ1-1	TGTGCCAGCAGACTGAGGAACACTGAAGCTTTCTTT	CASRLRNTEAFF
TRBV27	TRBD2	.	TRBJ2-2	TGTGCCAGCAGACTAGCGGGAGGGTTAGGAACCGGGGAGCTGTTTTTT	CASRLAGGLGTGELFF
TRBV28	.	.	TRBJ2-2	TGTGCCAGCAGTTTAAAGGCAGGGAGAAGTGAGGAGCTGTTTTTT	CASSLKAGRSEELFF
TRBV11-3	TRBD1	.	TRBJ2-1	TGTGCCAGCAGCCCGACAGGGTGGGATGAGCAGTTCTTC	CASSPTGWDEQFF
TRBV28	.	.	TRBJ1-5	TGTGCCAGCAGTTTCCCACTGAGCAGCAATCAGCCCCAGCATTTT	CASSFPLSSNQPQHF
TRBV10-2	TRBD2	once	TRBJ2-5	TGCGCCAGCAGTGTCCTAGCGGGGGGAGAGACCCAGTACTTC	CASSVLAGGETQYF
TRBV18	TRBD2	.	TRBJ2-2	TGTGCCAGCTCACGAAACGGGGGGGAGAACACCGGGGAGCTGTTTTTT	CASSRNGGENTGELFF
TRBV5-6	.	.	TRBJ1-3	TGTGCCAGCAGGGTTCTGTCTGGAAACACCATATATTTT	CASRVLSGNTIYF
TRBV13	.	once	TRBJ2-3	TGTGCCAGCAGCTTAGGCCGCGCCCACCTCTATTTT	CASSLGRAHLYF
TRBV27	TRBD1	medium-sized	TRBJ1-2	TGTGCCAGCAGCCCGGGACAGGGTTACGGCTACACCTTC	CASSPGQGYGYTF
TRBV3-1/TRBV3-2	TRBD1	.	TRBJ1-6	TGTGCCAGCAGCCAGACCGGGACAGTTTATAATTCACCCCTCCACTTT	CASSQTGTVYNSPLHF
TRBV28	.	.	TRBJ1-6	TGTGCCAGCAGGGCCCCAGGGGCGGGATCACCCCTCCACTTT	CASRAPGAGSPLHF
TRBV24-1	.	.	TRBJ1-5	TGTGCCACCAGGACACAGTACCGGTCCTGGCCCCAGCATTTT	CATRTQYRSWPQHF
TRBV28	.	.	TRBJ2-1	TGTGCCAGCAGGCCCTCGGGGGGCCTGATCTCCTACAATGAGCAGTTCTTC	CASRPSGGLISYNEQFF